Listed below are T cell receptor beta chains from one sample, sequenced in a study of monozygotic twins with inflammatory bowel disease. TCRdb re-called the 5' RACE reads and catalogs CDR3 proteins one per entry, DNA excluded. The sample's table shows some 400,000 distinct CDR3 sequences. The sample taken for sequencing was blood. These receptors were collected from a human donor with ulcerative colitis or Crohn's disease, or a healthy co-twin of an affected twin (not recorded which). The CDR3 runs from the conserved cysteine through the conserved F or W.

V	length	J	CDR3
TRBV5-1	15	TRBJ1-4	CASSLVGGQNEKLFF
TRBV19	15	TRBJ1-1	CASSAQGRMNTEAFF
TRBV7-2	13	TRBJ2-7	CASSVLSAGEQYF
TRBV3-1	15	TRBJ1-3	CASSQGQGAGNTIYF
TRBV27	13	TRBJ1-1	CASSKAGTGPAFF
TRBV4-2	15	TRBJ1-1	CASSLWGGRNTEAFF
TRBV18	13	TRBJ2-7	CASSPPAGYEQYF
TRBV9	15	TRBJ1-1	CASSPSPGMNTEAFF
TRBV5-6	13	TRBJ2-3	CASSLGYPDTQYF
TRBV7-8	15	TRBJ2-7	CASSFLSTGGYEQYF
TRBV29-1	13	TRBJ2-2	CSVLQGAGGELFF
TRBV18	15	TRBJ2-1	CASSPQSSSYNEQFF
TRBV10-3	13	TRBJ2-7	CAMGGTDPYEQYF
TRBV20-1	14	TRBJ2-1	CSARDRVIQSEQFF
TRBV19	14	TRBJ1-5	CASSILTGNQPQHF
TRBV10-3	12	TRBJ2-1	CAISESSNEQFF
TRBV25-1	11	TRBJ2-7	CASSRKGEQYF
TRBV5-1	16	TRBJ2-1	CASSQRRDLTYNEQFF
TRBV5-1	15	TRBJ2-7	CASSLERESSYEQYF
TRBV18	15	TRBJ1-1	CASSPQGQGTTEAFF
TRBV12-3/TRBV12-4	13	TRBJ1-1	CASSHRVRAEAFF
TRBV6-6	13	TRBJ2-5	CASSLTTAGTQYF
TRBV28	17	TRBJ2-6	CASSLTPSLSGANVLTF
TRBV9	17	TRBJ2-4	CASSPPPLDSAKNIQYF
TRBV5-4	14	TRBJ2-1	CASSATGTDNEQFF
TRBV29-1	12	TRBJ1-1	CSVDPRNTEAFF
TRBV18	16	TRBJ1-2	CASSPQLRQGARGYTF
TRBV12-3/TRBV12-4	15	TRBJ1-2	CASTPRGEGDYGYTF
TRBV10-3	13	TRBJ1-2	CAITPGGNYGYTF
TRBV4-2	19	TRBJ2-5	CASSQGTSGGAAIQETQYF
TRBV19	14	TRBJ2-1	CASSITGYLNEQFF
TRBV7-9	17	TRBJ2-3	CASSPRFSVHEADTQYF
TRBV5-1	15	TRBJ2-1	CASSLAAGEYNEQFF
TRBV6-5	14	TRBJ1-1	CASSYSYPNTEAFF
TRBV12-3/TRBV12-4	19	TRBJ2-3	CASSPHQGSIRAKTDTQYF